Listed below are T cell receptor beta chains from one sample, sequenced in a study of human T cells and chemical hapten exposure. TCRdb passed the RACE reads through MiXCR, listing each CDR3 protein once. The sample includes more than 150,000 distinct CDR3 sequences, 24% seen only once; the top ten take 2.5%. This specimen consisted of whole blood, obtained in connection with sensitization to the hapten diphenylcyclopropenone (DPC). All receptors derive from a woman between 35 and 50 years old with alopecia areata. Some clones in this sample may be carry-over from other donors' samples. Both conserved end residues are part of each CDR3. The D gene is left open where the match is weak. A row's size may be missing; if present it is once, few, many or a size class.

J,size,D,V,CDR3,DNA
TRBJ2-3,few,-,TRBV29-1,CSVEKRDTTDTQYF,TGCAGCGTTGAAAAGCGGGACACCACAGATACGCAGTATTTT
TRBJ2-4,-,-,TRBV5-4,CASKSLTGDIQYF,TGTGCCAGCAAATCTCTCACGGGGGACATTCAGTACTTC
TRBJ1-4,-,-,TRBV5-1,CASSPRDMGEEKLFF,TGCGCCAGCAGCCCCAGGGATATGGGCGAAGAAAAACTGTTTTTT
TRBJ2-2,many,-,TRBV10-3,CAIRSLSGANTGELFF,TGTGCCATCAGATCTCTGTCAGGGGCGAACACCGGGGAGCTGTTTTTT
TRBJ2-1,few,-,TRBV21-1,CASSSQGTGDYNEQFF,TGTGCCAGCAGCTCCCAAGGGACAGGGGACTACAATGAGCAGTTCTTC
TRBJ2-5,few,TRBD2,TRBV25-1,CASSPSGQETQYF,TGTGCCAGCAGCCCTAGCGGACAAGAGACCCAGTACTTC
TRBJ2-7,-,-,TRBV28,CASSLGPHGPYEQYF,TGTGCCAGCAGTTTGGGGCCACATGGCCCCTACGAGCAGTACTTC
TRBJ2-7,-,TRBD1,TRBV5-1,CASSLDGTGGFSEQYF,TGCGCCAGCAGCTTGGATGGGACAGGGGGCTTCAGCGAGCAGTACTTC
TRBJ2-7,-,TRBD1,TRBV27,CASRKQGPYEQYF,TGTGCCAGCAGGAAACAGGGGCCCTACGAGCAGTACTTC
TRBJ2-6,few,-,TRBV29-1,CSVGLSSGANVLTF,TGCAGCGTAGGGTTAAGCTCTGGGGCCAACGTCCTGACTTTC
TRBJ2-7,few,-,TRBV4-2,CASSQAVGPFYEQYF,TGTGCCAGCAGCCAAGCCGTAGGGCCTTTCTACGAGCAGTACTTC
TRBJ1-5,-,-,TRBV15,CATSIFRGNQPQHF,TGTGCCACCAGCATATTCAGGGGCAATCAGCCCCAGCATTTT
TRBJ1-3,few,-,TRBV12-3/TRBV12-4,CASRLPGSGNTIYF,TGTGCCAGCAGGCTTCCGGGCTCTGGAAACACCATATATTTT
TRBJ1-1,many,-,TRBV5-6,CASSPPPPDSYTEAFF,TGTGCCAGCAGCCCCCCCCCACCGGACAGCTACACTGAAGCTTTCTTT
TRBJ2-7,-,TRBD1,TRBV6-5,CASSYDRDSYEQYF,TGTGCCAGCAGTTACGACAGGGACTCCTACGAGCAGTACTTC
TRBJ2-7,few,TRBD1,TRBV27,CASFPGGRAYEQYF,TGTGCCAGCTTTCCAGGGGGCAGGGCCTACGAGCAGTACTTC
TRBJ2-7,many,-,TRBV7-6,CASSPGLGEQYF,TGTGCCAGCAGTCCCGGACTGGGAGAGCAGTACTTC
TRBJ2-2,-,-,TRBV6-5,CASSSRTGSITGELFF,TGTGCCAGCAGTTCTAGAACCGGGTCGATCACCGGGGAGCTGTTTTTT
TRBJ2-1,-,TRBD2,TRBV12-3/TRBV12-4,CASKFGGSRSYNEQFF,TGTGCCAGCAAGTTTGGCGGGAGTCGGTCCTACAATGAGCAGTTCTTC
TRBJ2-5,many,-,TRBV28,CASSLSGTAQETQYF,TGTGCCAGCAGTTTGTCCGGGACGGCTCAAGAGACCCAGTACTTC
TRBJ2-3,once,TRBD2,TRBV20-1,CSAGGLAGETSTDTQYF,TGCAGTGCTGGGGGACTAGCGGGAGAGACAAGCACAGATACGCAGTATTTT
TRBJ2-1,-,-,TRBV5-1,CASERGPSMNNEQFF,TGCGCCAGCGAACGGGGCCCGTCTATGAACAATGAGCAGTTCTTC
TRBJ2-3,-,TRBD1,TRBV6-5,CASSFGTGVTDTQYF,TGTGCCAGCAGCTTCGGGACAGGCGTCACAGATACGCAGTATTTT